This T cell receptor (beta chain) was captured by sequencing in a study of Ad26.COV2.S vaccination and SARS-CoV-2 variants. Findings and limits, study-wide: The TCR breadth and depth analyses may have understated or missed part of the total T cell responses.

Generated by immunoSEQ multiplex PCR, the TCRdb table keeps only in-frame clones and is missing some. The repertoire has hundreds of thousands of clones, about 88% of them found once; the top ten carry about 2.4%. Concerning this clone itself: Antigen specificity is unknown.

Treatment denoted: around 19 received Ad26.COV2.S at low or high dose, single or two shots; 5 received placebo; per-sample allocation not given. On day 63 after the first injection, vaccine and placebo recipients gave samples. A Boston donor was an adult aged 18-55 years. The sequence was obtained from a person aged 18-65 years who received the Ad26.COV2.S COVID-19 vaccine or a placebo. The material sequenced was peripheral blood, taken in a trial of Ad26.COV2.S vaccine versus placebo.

In DNA form, the CDR3 reads TGTGCCAGCAGCTTAACGAGGGGTACAACGGATACGCAGTATTTT. It codes for CASSLTRGTTDTQYF. The chain links TRBV7-3 to TRBJ2-3, with D possibly being TRBD1 or TRBD2 (5 bases each). The CDR3 length is 15 residues. V shed 0 bases and J shed 6 bases, with 13 bases lying between them. The germline CDR1 and CDR2 sequences are SGHTA and FQGTGA.